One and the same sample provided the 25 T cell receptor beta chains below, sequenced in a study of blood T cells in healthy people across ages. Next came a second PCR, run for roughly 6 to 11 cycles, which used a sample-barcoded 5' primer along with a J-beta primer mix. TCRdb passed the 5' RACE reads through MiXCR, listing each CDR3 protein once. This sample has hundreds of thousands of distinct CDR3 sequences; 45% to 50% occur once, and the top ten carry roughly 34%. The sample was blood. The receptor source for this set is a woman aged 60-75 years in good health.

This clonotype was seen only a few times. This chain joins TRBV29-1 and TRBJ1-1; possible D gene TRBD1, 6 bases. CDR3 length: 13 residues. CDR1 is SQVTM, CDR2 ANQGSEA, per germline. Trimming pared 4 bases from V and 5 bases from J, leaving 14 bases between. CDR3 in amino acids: CSVGTALETEAFF. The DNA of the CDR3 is TGCAGCGTTGGGACAGCCCTAGAAACTGAAGCTTTCTTT.

The DNA of the CDR3 is TGTGCCAGCAGCTTAGCGAGGGTGATAAACACAGATACGCAGTATTTT. Its protein product is CASSLARVINTDTQYF. The chain carries TRBV7-9 and TRBJ2-3, with D perhaps TRBD2 (5 bases). The V gene lost 0 bases and the J gene lost 2 bases, with 12 bases spanning the gap. The V gene's germline CDR1 is SEHNR and CDR2 FQNEAQ (reference sequence). The CDR3 length is 16 residues.

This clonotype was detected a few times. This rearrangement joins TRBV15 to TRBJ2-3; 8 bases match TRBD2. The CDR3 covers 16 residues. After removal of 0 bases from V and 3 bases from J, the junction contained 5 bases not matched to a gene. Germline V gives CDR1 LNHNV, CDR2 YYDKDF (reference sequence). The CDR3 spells CATSRDTSGGTDTQYF. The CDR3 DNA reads TGTGCCACCAGCAGAGATACTAGCGGTGGTACAGATACGCAGTATTTT.

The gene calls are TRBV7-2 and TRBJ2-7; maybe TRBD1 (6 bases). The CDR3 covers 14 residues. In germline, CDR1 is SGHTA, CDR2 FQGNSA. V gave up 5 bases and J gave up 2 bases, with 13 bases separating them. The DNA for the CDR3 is TGTGCCAGCAGCCTTAGACCAGGGGCCTACGAGCAGTACTTC. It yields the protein CASSLRPGAYEQYF.

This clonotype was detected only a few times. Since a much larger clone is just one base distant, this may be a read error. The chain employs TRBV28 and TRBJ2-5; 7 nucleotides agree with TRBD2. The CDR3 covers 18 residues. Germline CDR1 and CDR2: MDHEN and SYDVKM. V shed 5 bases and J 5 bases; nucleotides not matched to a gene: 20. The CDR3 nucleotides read TGTGCCAGCAGTGCCTTTGATCTAGCGGTGTTTTCGGGGGAGACCCAGTACTTC. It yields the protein CASSAFDLAVFSGETQYF.

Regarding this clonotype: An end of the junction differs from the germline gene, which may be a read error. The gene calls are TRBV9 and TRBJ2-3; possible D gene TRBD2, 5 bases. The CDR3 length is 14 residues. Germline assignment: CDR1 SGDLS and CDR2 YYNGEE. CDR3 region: CASSVLALVDTQYF. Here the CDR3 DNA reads TGTGCCAGTAGCGTACTGGCGCTAGTAGATACGCAGTATTTT.

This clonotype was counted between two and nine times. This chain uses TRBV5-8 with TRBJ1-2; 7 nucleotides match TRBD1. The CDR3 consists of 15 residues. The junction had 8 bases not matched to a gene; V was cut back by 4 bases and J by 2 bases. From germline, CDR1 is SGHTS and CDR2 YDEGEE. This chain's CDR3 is CASSPYSQGNYGYTF. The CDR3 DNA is TGTGCCAGCAGCCCCTACTCACAGGGGAACTATGGCTACACCTTC.

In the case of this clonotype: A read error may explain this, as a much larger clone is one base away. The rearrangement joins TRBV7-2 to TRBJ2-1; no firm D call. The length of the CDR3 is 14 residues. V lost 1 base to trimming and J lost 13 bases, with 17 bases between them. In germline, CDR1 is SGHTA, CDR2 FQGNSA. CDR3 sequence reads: CASSLGLDYETQFF. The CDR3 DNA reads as TGTGCCAGCAGCTTAGGTCTAGATTACGAGACCCAGTTCTTC.

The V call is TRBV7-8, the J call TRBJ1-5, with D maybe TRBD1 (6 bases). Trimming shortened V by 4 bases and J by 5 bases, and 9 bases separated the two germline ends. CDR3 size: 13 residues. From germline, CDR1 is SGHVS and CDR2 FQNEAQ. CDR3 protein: CASSSGVDQPQHF. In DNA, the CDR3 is TGTGCCAGCAGCTCAGGGGTTGATCAGCCCCAGCATTTT.

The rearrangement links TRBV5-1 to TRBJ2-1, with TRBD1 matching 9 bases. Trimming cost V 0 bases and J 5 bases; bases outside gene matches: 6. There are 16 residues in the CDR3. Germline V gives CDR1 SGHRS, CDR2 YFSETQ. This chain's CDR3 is CASSLETRTGDNEQFF. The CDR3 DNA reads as TGCGCCAGCAGCTTGGAGACCCGGACAGGGGACAATGAGCAGTTCTTC.

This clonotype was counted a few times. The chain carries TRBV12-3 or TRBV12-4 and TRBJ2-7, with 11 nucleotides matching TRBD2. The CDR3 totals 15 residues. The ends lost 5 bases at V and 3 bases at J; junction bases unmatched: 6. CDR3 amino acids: CASSQAGTSGYEQYF. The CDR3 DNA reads TGTGCCAGCAGTCAAGCCGGGACTAGCGGCTACGAGCAGTACTTC.

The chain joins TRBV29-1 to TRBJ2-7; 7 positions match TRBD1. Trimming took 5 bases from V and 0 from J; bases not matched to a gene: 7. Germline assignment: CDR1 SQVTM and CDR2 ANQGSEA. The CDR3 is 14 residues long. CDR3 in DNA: TGCAGCGTTATACACAGGGGACCCTCCTACGAGCAGTACTTC. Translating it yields CSVIHRGPSYEQYF.

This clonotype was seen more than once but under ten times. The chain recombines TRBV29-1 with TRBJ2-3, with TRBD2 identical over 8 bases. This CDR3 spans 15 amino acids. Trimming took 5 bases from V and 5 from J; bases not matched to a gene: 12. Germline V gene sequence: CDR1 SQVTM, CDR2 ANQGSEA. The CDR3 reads CSVFGGGRKGDTQYF. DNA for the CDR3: TGCAGCGTTTTCGGGGGGGGACGGAAGGGAGATACGCAGTATTTT.

CDR3 nucleotide sequence: TGCAGTGCCCCCCGGGGTACTAGCGGGATAAGGAATGAGCAGTACTTC. As protein: CSAPRGTSGIRNEQYF. The chain carries TRBV20-1 and TRBJ2-7; 10 bases align to TRBD2. The J segment lost 7 bases and the V segment lost 6 bases, leaving 18 bases of the junction unmatched. Germline CDR1 is DFQATT and CDR2 is SNEGSKA (reference sequence). There are 16 residues in the CDR3.

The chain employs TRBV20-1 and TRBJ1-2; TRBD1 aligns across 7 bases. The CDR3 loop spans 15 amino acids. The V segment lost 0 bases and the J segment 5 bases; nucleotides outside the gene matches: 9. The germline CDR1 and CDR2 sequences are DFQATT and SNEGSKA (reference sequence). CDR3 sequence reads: CSARDPETGIYGYTF. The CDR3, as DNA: TGCAGTGCTAGAGATCCCGAGACAGGGATTTATGGCTACACCTTC.

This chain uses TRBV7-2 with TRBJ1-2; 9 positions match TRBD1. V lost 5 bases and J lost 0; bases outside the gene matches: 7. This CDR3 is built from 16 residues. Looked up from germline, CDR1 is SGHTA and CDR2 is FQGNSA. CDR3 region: CASSPEGQGANYGYTF. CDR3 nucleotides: TGTGCCAGCAGCCCAGAGGGACAGGGAGCTAACTATGGCTACACCTTC.

For the CDR3, the DNA is TGTGCCACCCAAGAAGGTGATCAGCCCCAGCATTTT. Its translation is CATQEGDQPQHF. The chain uses TRBV6-2 or TRBV6-3 and TRBJ1-5; D remains unclear. V shed 10 bases and J shed 5 bases, with 12 bases lying between them. Germline CDR1 MNHEY, CDR2 SVGEGT. This CDR3 contains 12 residues.

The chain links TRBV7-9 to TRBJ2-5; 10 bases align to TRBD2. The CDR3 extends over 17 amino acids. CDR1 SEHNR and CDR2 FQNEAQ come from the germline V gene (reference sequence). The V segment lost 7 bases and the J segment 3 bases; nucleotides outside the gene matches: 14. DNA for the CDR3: TGTGCCAGCAACCCCAAATCGGGGACTAGCGATAAAGAGACCCAGTACTTC. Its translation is CASNPKSGTSDKETQYF.

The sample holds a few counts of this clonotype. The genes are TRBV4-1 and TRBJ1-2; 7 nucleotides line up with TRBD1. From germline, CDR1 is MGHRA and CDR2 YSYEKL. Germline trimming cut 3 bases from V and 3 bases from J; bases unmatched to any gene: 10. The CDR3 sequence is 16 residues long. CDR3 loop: CASSHLLTGKDYGYTF. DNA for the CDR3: TGCGCCAGCAGCCATTTACTGACAGGGAAGGACTATGGCTACACCTTC.

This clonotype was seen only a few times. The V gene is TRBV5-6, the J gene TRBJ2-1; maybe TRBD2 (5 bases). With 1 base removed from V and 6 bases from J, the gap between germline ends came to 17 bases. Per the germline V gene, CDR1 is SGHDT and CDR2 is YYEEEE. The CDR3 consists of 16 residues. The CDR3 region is CASSLNGGTWGNEQFF. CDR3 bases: TGTGCCAGCAGCTTGAATGGAGGTACCTGGGGCAATGAGCAGTTCTTC.

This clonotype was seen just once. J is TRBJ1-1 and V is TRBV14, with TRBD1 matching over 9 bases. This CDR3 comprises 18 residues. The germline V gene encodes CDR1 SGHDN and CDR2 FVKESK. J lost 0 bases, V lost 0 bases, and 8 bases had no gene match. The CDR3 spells CASSQDLGQGFMNTEAFF. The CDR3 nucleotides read TGTGCCAGCAGCCAAGACCTGGGACAGGGATTTATGAACACTGAAGCTTTCTTT.

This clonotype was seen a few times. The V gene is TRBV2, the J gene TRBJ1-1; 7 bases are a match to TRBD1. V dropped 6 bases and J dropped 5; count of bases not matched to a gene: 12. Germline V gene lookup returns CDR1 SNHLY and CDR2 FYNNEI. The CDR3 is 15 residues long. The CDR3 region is CASSDSGGRGTEAFF. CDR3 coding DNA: TGTGCCAGCAGCGACTCAGGGGGGAGAGGGACTGAAGCTTTCTTT. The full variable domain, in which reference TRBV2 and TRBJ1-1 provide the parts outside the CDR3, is EPEVTQTPSHQVTQMGQEVILRCVPISNHLYFYWYRQILGQKVEFLVSFYNNEISEKSEIFDDQFSVERPDGSNFTLKIRSTKLEDSAMYFCASSDSGGRGTEAFFGQGTRLTVV.

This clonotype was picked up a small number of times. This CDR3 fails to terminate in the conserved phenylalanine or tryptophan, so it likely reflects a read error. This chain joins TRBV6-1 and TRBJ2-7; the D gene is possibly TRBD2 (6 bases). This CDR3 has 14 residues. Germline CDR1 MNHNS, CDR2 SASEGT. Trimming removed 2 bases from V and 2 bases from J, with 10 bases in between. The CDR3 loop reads CASSELANAYEQYS. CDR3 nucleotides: TGTGCCAGCAGTGAACTAGCGAACGCCTACGAGCAGTACTCC.

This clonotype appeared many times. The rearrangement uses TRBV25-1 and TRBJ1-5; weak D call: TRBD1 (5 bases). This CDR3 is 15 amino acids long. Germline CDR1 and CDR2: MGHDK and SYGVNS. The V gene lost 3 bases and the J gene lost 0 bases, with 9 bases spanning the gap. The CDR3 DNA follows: TGTGCCAGCAGTGAGGCCGGGACTAGCAATCAGCCCCAGCATTTT. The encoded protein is CASSEAGTSNQPQHF. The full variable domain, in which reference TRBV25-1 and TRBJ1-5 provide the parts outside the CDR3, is EADIYQTPRYLVIGTGKKITLECSQTMGHDKMYWYQQDPGMELHLIHYSYGVNSTEKGDLSSESTVSRIRTEHFPLTLESARPSHTSQYLCASSEAGTSNQPQHFGDGTRLSIL.

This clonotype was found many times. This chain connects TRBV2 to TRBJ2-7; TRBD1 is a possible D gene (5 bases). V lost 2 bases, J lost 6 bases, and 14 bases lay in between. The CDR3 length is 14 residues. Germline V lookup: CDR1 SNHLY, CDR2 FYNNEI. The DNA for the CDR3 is TGTGCCAGCAGTGAATCCAGGGTCTTTGGCGAGCAGTACTTC. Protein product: CASSESRVFGEQYF.